This entry describes one TCR beta chain. Its antigen is unknown. The study amplified TCR beta CDR3 regions using RNA transcripts. An opening RT-PCR round employed HTBI primers and preceded a second-round multiplex PCR. Each CDR3 protein is one row after TCRdb ran MiXCR on the multiplex PCR reads. The sample contains 650,000 to 900,000 distinct CDR3 sequences, 40% of which appear only once. The entry originates in a study of Graves' ophthalmopathy and Graves' hyperthyroidism. On the study more broadly: Ahead of any treatment, peripheral blood was obtained at the initial diagnosis. Points from the study as a whole: In blood, most expanded thyroid clonotypes above 0.001 frequency were also detected. Forecasting of ophthalmopathy progression by the model achieved approximately 70% sensitivity and less than 80% specificity.

The PBMCs used were ones drawn from 8 to 10 ml of fresh peripheral blood. Sequencing input: peripheral blood. The receptor comes from an adult man with Graves' ophthalmopathy.

CDR3 DNA: TGCAGCGTTGACCGGCTAGCGGGAGGGCTCAATGAGCAGTTCTTC. Residues: CSVDRLAGGLNEQFF. The rearrangement uses TRBV29-1 and TRBJ2-5; 12 nucleotides line up with TRBD2. The DNA end favors TRBJ2-1, so the J call may be wrong. Germline CDR1 SQVTM, CDR2 ANQGSEA. The CDR3 covers 15 residues.